A single sample is the source of the 31 T cell receptor beta chains below, sequenced in a study of radiotherapy plus CTLA-4 blockade in lung cancer. Profiled with immunoSEQ multiplex PCR; TCRdb holds only in-frame clones, not every one. The sample has roughly 50,000 clones, about 88% seen once. The input for sequencing was peripheral blood, taken from a patient treated with radiotherapy plus ipilimumab. The origin of the receptors is a human donor with non-small cell lung cancer whose response to radiotherapy plus ipilimumab could not be evaluated.

The gene calls are TRBV27 and TRBJ1-2; TRBD1 matches at 7 bases. The CDR3 is 14 residues long. Germline-derived CDR1 and CDR2 are MNHEY and SMNVEV (reference sequence). J lost 2 bases, V lost 2 bases, and 2 bases had no gene match. CDR3 sequence (DNA): TGTGCCAGCAGTTTAGGGACAGCAAACTATGGCTACACCTTC. It translates to CASSLGTANYGYTF.

The J gene is TRBJ2-7, the V gene TRBV6-5; TRBD1 agrees at 7 bases. CDR1 and CDR2 (germline): MNHEY, SVGAGI. This CDR3 is built from 14 residues. The ends lost 1 base at V and 5 bases at J; junction bases unmatched: 5. For the CDR3, the DNA is TGTGCCAGCAGTTACTTGGACAGGATCCACGAGCAGTACTTC. This gives the protein CASSYLDRIHEQYF.

The J gene is TRBJ1-6, the V gene TRBV7-2; D gene unclear. CDR1 and CDR2 (germline): SGHTA, FQGNSA. The CDR3 has 13 amino acids. The ends were cut back, 0 bases at V and 10 bases at J, with 7 bases in the middle. This chain's CDR3 is CASSLARESPLHF. CDR3 nucleotides: TGTGCCAGCAGCTTAGCGCGCGAGTCACCCCTCCACTTT. Complete variable domain (other parts from reference TRBV7-2 and TRBJ1-6): GAGVSQSPSNKVTEKGKDVELRCDPISGHTALYWYRQSLGQGLEFLIYFQGNSAPDKSGLPSDRFSAERTGGSVSTLTIQRTQQEDSAVYLCASSLARESPLHFGNGTRLTVT.

This clone was counted between two and nine times. This chain uses TRBV5-8 with TRBJ1-2, with 7 positions matching TRBD1. Per the germline V gene, CDR1 is SGHTS and CDR2 is YDEGEE. The CDR3 consists of 13 residues. The ends lost 4 bases at V and 4 bases at J; junction bases unmatched: 4. The CDR3 DNA is TGTGCCAGCAGCCCCGACAGGGCCTATGGCTACACCTTC. Its translation: CASSPDRAYGYTF.

The V call is TRBV28, the J call TRBJ1-2, with TRBD1 identical over 8 bases. V was clipped by 7 bases and J by 3 bases; unmatched bases: 7. The CDR3 is 14 amino acids. Germline-derived CDR1 and CDR2 are MDHEN and SYDVKM. The CDR3 nucleotides are TGTGCCAGCACCCTCGGACAGGGCTACTATGGCTACACCTTC. It yields the protein CASTLGQGYYGYTF.

The chain links TRBV5-4 to TRBJ2-2; maybe TRBD1 (6 bases). V was pared by 2 bases and J by 0 bases, with 14 bases between. Germline V lookup: CDR1 SGHNT, CDR2 YYREEE (reference sequence). The CDR3 has 17 amino acids. The CDR3 DNA is TGTGCCAGCAGCTTAGACAGGCGACGTACGAACACCGGGGAGCTGTTTTTT. Its translation: CASSLDRRRTNTGELFF.

This clone was picked up one time. V gene TRBV19 combines with J gene TRBJ2-1; D gene uncertain. The ends were cut back, 2 bases at V and 7 bases at J, with 18 bases in the middle. Germline V CDR1 and CDR2: LNHDA, SQIVND (reference sequence). The CDR3 loop spans 16 amino acids. CDR3 DNA sequence: TGTGCCAGTAGTATATTAGCAACACGTCTTGGAAATGAGCAGTTCTTC. Protein product: CASSILATRLGNEQFF.

This chain's CDR3 is CASSRGLEGSYNEQFF. The DNA of the CDR3 is TGTGCCAGCAGCAGGGGACTAGAAGGCTCCTACAATGAGCAGTTCTTC. The V call is TRBV5-8, the J call TRBJ2-1, with 8 nucleotides matching TRBD2. The CDR3 sequence is 16 residues long. The germline V gene encodes CDR1 SGHTS and CDR2 YDEGEE. The trim removed 4 bases at V and 0 bases at J, leaving 6 bases unmatched. Full variable domain (remainder filled in from reference TRBV5-8 and TRBJ2-1): EAGVTQSPTHLIKTRGQQATLRCSPISGHTSVYWYQQALGLGLQFLLWYDEGEERNRGNFPPRFSGRQFPNYSSELNVNALELEDSALYLCASSRGLEGSYNEQFFGPGTRLTVL.

The J gene is TRBJ1-3, the V gene TRBV2, with D perhaps TRBD1 (5 bases). Germline V gene data show CDR1 as SNHLY and CDR2 as FYNNEI. This CDR3 spans 15 amino acids. Trimming took 5 bases from V and 0 from J, leaving 11 bases between them. CDR3 sequence: CASSMGGSSGNTIYF. The CDR3 nucleotides read TGTGCCAGCAGTATGGGGGGGTCCTCTGGAAACACCATATATTTT.

This clone was seen a single time. This chain joins TRBV14 and TRBJ2-2; D might be TRBD1 (6 bases). Germline-derived CDR1 and CDR2 are SGHDN and FVKESK. The CDR3 length is 13 residues. Trimming stripped 5 bases from V and 6 bases from J, with 10 bases between. The CDR3 protein is CASSSQGAGELFF. The CDR3 DNA is TGTGCCAGCAGCTCACAGGGTGCCGGGGAGCTGTTTTTT.

This clone was observed a handful of times. The rearrangement uses TRBV29-1 and TRBJ1-1, with D perhaps matching TRBD1 (5 bases). V was clipped by 4 bases and J by 0 bases, with 15 bases between them. Germline V gene sequence: CDR1 SQVTM, CDR2 ANQGSEA. The CDR3 consists of 15 residues. This CDR3 is CSVGQGINLNTEAFF. The CDR3 region has the DNA TGCAGCGTTGGTCAGGGAATCAACCTGAACACTGAAGCTTTCTTT.

This chain links TRBV6-1 with TRBJ1-1; D is undetermined. The CDR3 is 13 residues long. The ends were cut back, 7 bases at V and 0 bases at J, with 9 bases in the middle. From germline, CDR1 is MNHNS and CDR2 SASEGT. As DNA, the CDR3 is TGTGCCAGCATCGGAGTGGTGAACACTGAAGCTTTCTTT. The encoded protein is CASIGVVNTEAFF.

The chain has TRBV10-3 and TRBJ2-5, with 8 bases fitting TRBD2. Trimming removed 10 bases from V and 2 bases from J; junction bases left unmatched: 9. This CDR3 has 14 amino acids. Germline V CDR1 and CDR2: ENHRY, SYGVKD. The CDR3 DNA is TGTGCCACCCCGGGGGGGATGAGTCAAGAGACCCAGTACTTC. Translating it yields CATPGGMSQETQYF.

The sample holds a few counts of this clone. The chain links TRBV6-6 to TRBJ1-4, with 7 positions matching TRBD1. Trimming took 7 bases from V and 4 from J; bases not matched to a gene: 9. This CDR3 comprises 15 residues. Per the germline V gene, CDR1 is MNHNY and CDR2 is SVGAGI (reference sequence). As DNA, the CDR3 is TGTGCCAGCACCTCCCCCGGGACAGATAATGAAAAACTGTTTTTT. Protein product: CASTSPGTDNEKLFF.

In DNA form, the CDR3 reads TGCGCCAGCAGCCAACACAGGGGCACTGAAGCTTTCTTT. Protein: CASSQHRGTEAFF. The rearrangement links TRBV4-3 to TRBJ1-1, with TRBD1 matching 7 bases. The CDR3 spans 13 residues. CDR1 and CDR2 (germline): LGHNA, YSLEER. The junction had 1 base not matched to a gene; V was cut back by 2 bases and J by 4 bases.

The rearrangement joins TRBV7-2 to TRBJ2-3; 10 nucleotides match TRBD1. Germline V gene data show CDR1 as SGHTA and CDR2 as FQGNSA. J gave up 0 bases and V 2 bases, and 11 bases lay outside the gene matches. CDR3 length equals 19 residues. The CDR3 DNA reads TGTGCCAGCAGCTTATGGTGGGGACAGGGGATTCGGAGCACAGATACGCAGTATTTT. Amino acids: CASSLWWGQGIRSTDTQYF.

V gene TRBV25-1 combines with J gene TRBJ1-5; D is perhaps TRBD1 (5 bases). The CDR3 is 14 amino acids. The V and J ends lost 8 bases and 0 bases respectively, with 11 bases between them. The germline V gene encodes CDR1 MGHDK and CDR2 SYGVNS. For the CDR3, the DNA is TGTGCCAGCCAGGGTCCAGGTAGCAATCAGCCCCAGCATTTT. Translating it yields CASQGPGSNQPQHF.

CDR3 nucleotides: TGCGCCAGCAGCCAAGCGGAGGGACCTTCAAACATTCAGTACTTC. It yields the protein CASSQAEGPSNIQYF. J is TRBJ2-4 and V is TRBV4-3, with D tentatively TRBD2 (6 bases). In germline, CDR1 is LGHNA, CDR2 YSLEER. V gave up 1 base and J gave up 6 bases, with 13 bases separating them. The CDR3 has 15 residues.

The chain combines TRBV28 with TRBJ2-3; D is unresolved. V was pared by 6 bases and J by 1 base, with 8 bases between. CDR1 and CDR2 (germline): MDHEN, SYDVKM. The length of the CDR3 is 13 residues. DNA of the CDR3: TGTGCCAGCAGCCTTCGAGGCACAGATACGCAGTATTTT. Its translation: CASSLRGTDTQYF.

CDR3: CAWTRLNGPYGYTF. CDR3 DNA: TGTGCCTGGACGCGGTTAAATGGCCCCTATGGCTACACCTTC. The chain links TRBV30 to TRBJ1-2; D gene uncertain. The CDR3 is 14 residues long. Trimming took off 4 bases at V and 4 bases at J, with 16 bases between the two ends. In germline, CDR1 is GTSNPN, CDR2 SVGIG (reference sequence).

The chain couples TRBV9 to TRBJ1-6; 8 bases are shared with TRBD1. The junction had 7 bases not matched to a gene; V was cut back by 4 bases and J by 7 bases. CDR1 and CDR2 from the germline V gene are SGDLS and YYNGEE. The CDR3 is made up of 15 amino acids. CDR3 in DNA: TGTGCCAGCAGCTCGCGACAGGGGTTAAATTCACCCCTCCACTTT. Its protein is CASSSRQGLNSPLHF.

The chain carries TRBV5-1 and TRBJ1-5, with 7 bases fitting TRBD1. Losses at the gene ends were 4 bases for V and 5 bases for J; bases not matched to a gene: 3. The CDR3 loop spans 13 amino acids. CDR1 is SGHRS and CDR2 is YFSETQ in the germline V gene. Here the CDR3 reads CASSRTGDQPQHF. The CDR3 DNA reads TGCGCCAGCAGCCGCACAGGGGATCAGCCCCAGCATTTT.

V is TRBV7-8 and J is TRBJ2-5, with D tentatively TRBD1 (5 bases). V gave up 0 bases and J gave up 5 bases, with 13 bases separating them. Per germline, CDR1 SGHVS and CDR2 FQNEAQ. This CDR3 region has 15 residues. The CDR3 DNA reads TGTGCCAGCAGCTTAGCGCTCGGCAGGGTGGAGACCCAGTACTTC. It codes for CASSLALGRVETQYF.

The V call is TRBV11-2, the J call TRBJ1-5; 8 bases map to TRBD1. The trim removed 5 bases at V and 2 bases at J, leaving 2 bases unmatched. CDR1 SGHAT and CDR2 FQNNGV come from the germline V gene. CDR3 length: 14 amino acids. The chain's CDR3 is CASSRTGRNQPQHF. The CDR3 coding sequence is TGTGCCAGCAGCCGGACAGGGCGCAATCAGCCCCAGCATTTT.

CDR3 sequence: CASSLGGTGARNEQYF. DNA for the CDR3: TGTGCCAGCAGCTTGGGGGGGACAGGGGCGAGGAACGAGCAGTACTTC. The chain uses TRBV5-8 and TRBJ2-7; 10 nucleotides line up with TRBD1. The germline V gene has CDR1 SGHTS and CDR2 YDEGEE. The CDR3 runs 16 residues. V lost 0 bases and J lost 5; bases outside the gene matches: 8.

The genes are TRBV27 and TRBJ2-3; the D gene is possibly TRBD2 (5 bases). Germline CDR1 is MNHEY and CDR2 is SMNVEV (reference sequence). V was shortened by 5 bases and J by 3 bases, with 12 bases between the two germline ends. The CDR3 sequence is 14 residues long. The CDR3 region is CASSRLGETDTQYF. As DNA, the CDR3 is TGTGCCAGCAGTCGGCTCGGGGAGACAGATACGCAGTATTTT.

The chain employs TRBV28 and TRBJ2-7; 7 positions match TRBD1. V lost 6 bases, J lost 5 bases, and 13 bases stayed unmatched. The CDR3 contains 15 residues. Germline V lookup: CDR1 MDHEN, CDR2 SYDVKM. The CDR3: CASSASQKGAHEQYF. CDR3 DNA: TGTGCCAGCAGCGCGTCCCAAAAGGGGGCCCACGAGCAGTACTTC. Full variable domain (missing parts from reference TRBV28 and TRBJ2-7): DVKVTQSSRYLVKRTGEKVFLECVQDMDHENMFWYRQDPGLGLRLIYFSYDVKMKEKGDIPEGYSVSREKKERFSLILESASTNQTSMYLCASSASQKGAHEQYFGPGTRLTVT.

The V and J genes are TRBV4-1 and TRBJ2-7; D is possibly TRBD1 (6 bases). This CDR3 spans 15 amino acids. Trimming removed 0 bases at V and 2 bases at J, with 11 bases between. Germline lookup yields CDR1 MGHRA and CDR2 YSYEKL. The DNA for the CDR3 is TGCGCCAGCAGCCAAGATTTGGACAGCCCCTACGAGCAGTACTTC. Translation: CASSQDLDSPYEQYF.

The sample holds a few counts of this clone. The chain uses TRBV6-5 and TRBJ2-7; 9 bases agree with TRBD1. V was clipped by 6 bases and J by 5 bases; unmatched bases: 8. CDR3 length equals 14 residues. In germline, CDR1 is MNHEY, CDR2 SVGAGI. Written as DNA, the CDR3 is TGTGCCAGCAGAAGAACAGGGGGCGCAAACGAGCAGTACTTC. Residues: CASRRTGGANEQYF.

This chain joins TRBV5-1 and TRBJ2-5, with 8 bases identical to TRBD2. Germline trimming cut 0 bases from V and 3 bases from J; bases unmatched to any gene: 7. CDR1 and CDR2 (germline): SGHRS, YFSETQ. The CDR3 has 16 amino acids. The CDR3 sequence is CASSLAGGGAKETQYF. The CDR3 bases are TGCGCCAGCAGCTTGGCCGGGGGGGGCGCCAAAGAGACCCAGTACTTC.

This chain joins TRBV6-1 and TRBJ2-7, with TRBD2 as a possible D gene (6 bases). Germline V gene sequence: CDR1 MNHNS, CDR2 SASEGT. V was pared by 1 base and J by 3 bases, with 10 bases between. This CDR3 is 14 amino acids long. The CDR3 nucleotides are TGTGCCAGCAGTGAAGAAGGAGGGAACTACGAGCAGTACTTC. The encoded protein is CASSEEGGNYEQYF.